This entry is about one TCR beta chain. This clonotype has just a few counts. Its recognized antigen is unknown. Base qualities were left out, and no much larger clone turns up one base away. The library was generated by PCR. This sample was sequenced with an Illumina HiSeq 2500. TCR libraries were prepared with molecular barcoding, using unique molecular identifiers to normalize TCRbeta repertoire quantification. The public reads were reanalyzed by TCRdb: fastp trimming at Q25, MiXCR alignment, in-frame beta chains only. Each entry merges the rows of one CDR3 protein and shows their most common DNA and genes. The sample table contains a few hundred thousand distinct CDR3 sequences; only one count was recorded for over 9% of them. In total, the top ten clones hold roughly 2.5% of the sample. The germline V gene (reference sequence) specifies SGHKS as CDR1 and YYEKEE as CDR2. Trimming removed 0 bases from V and 3 bases from J, leaving 6 bases between the germline ends. From the cysteine through the phenylalanine, the CDR3 covers 13 amino acids. Only the CDR3 portion is preserved as DNA: 39 bases, with reading frame beginning at the first base.

This entry comes from a study of T-cell reconstitution after alpha-beta-depleted transplantation in children (dated by TCRdb to about 2016). The study in broad terms: Using TCR repertoire profiling, the study followed T-cell immune reconstitution in a quantitative way in children after TCRalphabeta/CD19-depleted allogeneic hematopoietic cell transplantation.

The V and J genes are TRBV5-5 and TRBJ1-1; there is no confident call for the D gene. Sequenced here: PBMCs from the stem cell graft donor, sampled from the stem cell graft. This sequence was found in a human donor who donated a stem cell graft to a child with acute lymphoblastic leukemia. The CDR3 in this case is CASSLEAYTEAFF. In nucleotides, the sequence is TGTGCCAGCAGCTTGGAGGCTTACACTGAAGCTTTCTTT. When the CDR3 is completed using the reference TRBV5-5 and TRBJ1-1 genes on either side, the full variable domain is DAGVTQSPTHLIKTRGQQVTLRCSPISGHKSVSWYQQVLGQGPQFIFQYYEKEERGRGNFPDRFSARQFPNYSSELNVNALLLGDSALYLCASSLEAYTEAFFGQGTRLTVV.